The present entry profiles one TCR beta chain with its context. These data are taken from a study of T cell changes during pregnancy in multiple sclerosis. The CDR3 extends over 14 amino acids. Germline-derived CDR1 and CDR2 are MDHEN and SYDVKM. Losses at the gene ends were 8 bases for V and 3 bases for J; bases not matched to a gene: 8. Using immunoSEQ multiplex PCR, the repertoire was profiled, and TCRdb retains in-frame clones only, with some absent. In the table there are about 83,000 clones, about 89% of which are singletons. The sequence was collected from a female donor in good health, serving as a control in a pregnancy study. Some clones in this sample may be carry-over from other donors' samples. The chain employs TRBV28 and TRBJ1-1; 8 bases line up with TRBD1. The sample was PBMCs, taken in the first trimester of pregnancy. The CDR3 DNA is TGTGCCAGCGGGCGACAGGGGCGGTACACTGAAGCTTTCTTT. Its protein product is CASGRQGRYTEAFF.